A selection of T cell receptor beta chains follows, all from one sample in a study of blood T cells in healthy people across ages. One entry per CDR3 protein results from TCRdb running MiXCR on the 5' RACE reads. The sample includes 800,000 to 900,000 distinct CDR3 sequences, around two thirds of them seen just once. The specimen sequenced was blood. The receptors derive from a man aged 25 to 45 in good health. Each CDR3 is given with its conserved first and last residue.

v_call: TRBV12-3/TRBV12-4
cdr3_aa: CASSLLRASGGVYSYEQYF

v_call: TRBV4-2
cdr3_aa: CASSQDRFRPSGGAIYNEQFF

v_call: TRBV20-1
cdr3_aa: CSARDRIYEQYF

v_call: TRBV7-2
cdr3_aa: CASSAPVDTQYF

v_call: TRBV6-6
cdr3_aa: CASREGFGANVLTF

v_call: TRBV10-3
cdr3_aa: CAISEQGLETDTQYF

v_call: TRBV29-1
cdr3_aa: CSVGPEQGRDTQYF

v_call: TRBV25-1
cdr3_aa: CASSENSGRRTDTQYF

v_call: TRBV29-1
cdr3_aa: CSVGQDRGPDTQYF

v_call: TRBV7-9
cdr3_aa: CASSLEAVTTNEKLFF

v_call: TRBV9
cdr3_aa: CASSQRTSGGANEQFF

v_call: TRBV2
cdr3_aa: CASNADRATYNEQFF

v_call: TRBV7-8
cdr3_aa: CASSRRSYEQYF

v_call: TRBV20-1
cdr3_aa: CSARGMDEQYF

v_call: TRBV12-3/TRBV12-4
cdr3_aa: CASSGRGTGGGYGYTF

v_call: TRBV20-1
cdr3_aa: CSAYRGLIDEQYF

v_call: TRBV20-1
cdr3_aa: CSGPGPDRGTDTQYF

v_call: TRBV15
cdr3_aa: CATIHTDTQYF

v_call: TRBV30
cdr3_aa: CAWSGASGSDTQYF

v_call: TRBV9
cdr3_aa: CASSVVGRNLDEQFF

v_call: TRBV9
cdr3_aa: CASSVVTGTQYF

v_call: TRBV4-2
cdr3_aa: CASSQSGTASGEPQHF

v_call: TRBV30
cdr3_aa: CAWASGGSTQYF

v_call: TRBV7-9
cdr3_aa: CASTSPLAGAGANVLTF

v_call: TRBV6-2/TRBV6-3
cdr3_aa: CASSHLFRLSYEQYF

v_call: TRBV9
cdr3_aa: CASSGRQGRYGYTF

v_call: TRBV2
cdr3_aa: CASSRTGESFGYTF

v_call: TRBV20-1
cdr3_aa: CSANKGQDMTDTQYF

v_call: TRBV28
cdr3_aa: CASTGGSDTQYF